This T cell receptor beta chain comes out of a study of cytomegalovirus exposure and HLA in healthy donors. Whole-study findings and limits: The study labeled 170 or so TCR beta chains cytomegalovirus-associated. The majority of TCR sequences were rare, yet some public TCRs appeared in many donors.

PCR primers comprised 60 Vbeta and 13 Jbeta primers. TCRdb's copy holds only in-frame clones and misses some; the assay was immunoSEQ multiplex PCR. The table shows 130,000 or so clones, with over 75% occurring only once. As to this clone: Its antigen is as yet unknown.

Sequenced material: PBMCs. This receptor was obtained from a man between 25 and 39 years old in good health and CMV-seronegative.

The CDR3 is CASRQIITGESVGELFF. DNA for the CDR3: TGTGCCAGCCGACAGATTATAACAGGGGAGTCCGTCGGGGAGCTGTTTTTT. This chain joins TRBV4-2 and TRBJ2-2; TRBD1 agrees at 7 bases. V shed 8 bases, J shed 7 bases, and the junction held 19 bases outside the gene matches. Germline loops: CDR1 LGHNA, CDR2 YNFKEQ. CDR3 length: 17 residues.